This T cell receptor (beta chain) was profiled in a study of cytomegalovirus exposure and HLA in healthy donors (dated by TCRdb to the late 2010s). Regarding the research as a whole: An earlier analysis of some 600 of the donors reported about 280 Gb of sequence data and some 110 million unique TCR beta sequences obtained from about 180 million T cells. A separate validation cohort of more than 100 different subjects was used in addition to the approximately 640-subject first cohort. An early release that covered around 590 HLA-typed donors contained approximately 300 gigabases of sequencing data and about 84 million unique TCR sequences. The number of donors typed differed by locus, with roughly 629-640 for A, B, C, DRB1 and DQB1, 522 for DQA1, approximately 580 for DPA1, and some 470 for DPB1. A later genetic analysis used genome-wide SNP genotypes for about 60% of the roughly 700 donors, treating that subset as a discovery cohort. The study combined high-throughput TCR immunosequencing, statistical association of individual TCRs with disease status, and machine learning to predict cytomegalovirus infection status. The study aimed to test whether cataloging public T cell receptors could reveal signatures of past pathogen exposure. Of the 398 genotyped donors, 65% to 90% were placed in the genetic ancestry cluster associated with self-reported Caucasian donors. An earlier analysis of some 500 of the donors used high-throughput TCR beta sequencing to judge whether each TCR beta V gene segment behaved as functional or pseudogenic. The study profiled the T cell repertoires of about 720 subjects by immunosequencing and related them to cytomegalovirus serostatus. Every repertoire in the discovery cohort had been generated on one and the same sequencing platform. Four to six DR-DQ haplotypes were handled as single units for association and clustering because linkage in the cohort was strong. Across approximately 400 genotyped donors of the cohort, an average of 235,054 unique TCR beta nucleotide sequences per donor were sequenced, and 15% to 20% of those sequences were non-productive. Rather than drawing on any new phenotypic data, the later analysis identified candidate immune exposures from TCR beta sequences and the way those sequences occurred across donors. A later analysis re-examined previously published TCR beta repertoires from hundreds of donors and added high-resolution HLA genotyping to investigate patterns of TCR occurrence. HLA typing included class I and class II loci at four-digit resolution. Alongside the repertoire data, information on donor age, sex, ethnicity and CMV serostatus was compiled. Beyond this particular receptor, the publication reports: Because counts were too low, roughly 18 rarely observed V segments, including chromosome 9 orphons, were left out of the earlier analysis of several hundred of the donors. A further reported finding was that TCR beta sequences accurately predicted the HLA-A and HLA-B alleles for most subjects in the first cohort. Immune exposure information for the cohort was limited to CMV serostatus. While some public TCRs were present in many individuals, most TCR sequences turned up only very rarely across donors. In a later analysis, several top co-occurrence clusters were reported to appear linked to parvovirus B19, influenza, CMV and Epstein-Barr virus. The presence/absence analyses assumed that sequencing depth was roughly uniform across donors, and that assumption may not be true. When HLA alleles, especially DR and DQ, strongly co-occurred, TCR associations were difficult to assign to individual alleles. At a false discovery rate of 0.05, a later analysis linked about 17,000 TCR beta sequences to specific HLA alleles. In vitro tests confirmed that a few of the cytomegalovirus-associated TCR beta chains recognize cytomegalovirus antigens. HLA typing was unavailable for some donors at each locus, so association tests used only the typed subset. In a later genetic analysis, a missense DCLRE1C variant was associated with V-gene and J-gene trimming of TCR beta chains, and the association was replicated in an independent cohort. The study listed around 160 TCR beta chains as associated with cytomegalovirus. According to a later genetic analysis, donors in an Asian-associated ancestry cluster had fewer N-insertions in productive TCRs than the approximately 700-donor mean. In a later analysis, HLA-associated TCR beta chains were found to be more clonally expanded and to have lower generation probabilities than equally common non-associated chains. Broadly in line with IMGT annotations, most TCR beta V segments showed up in productive rearrangements about 87% or about 30% of the time in an earlier analysis of 450 to 750 of the donors. A later analysis found that TCR association rates varied across HLA loci, with DRB1 alleles showing the most associated TCRs and HLA-C alleles the fewest. Correlated functional status among segregating V segments might reflect linkage disequilibrium, but an unknown experimental factor could not be ruled out. According to a later analysis, most CMV-associated TCR beta chains appeared to be HLA-restricted, and the HLA associations seemed to be driven largely by CMV exposure. The 87-base-pair reads could not distinguish some IMGT-functional V segments, including TRBV6-2 and TRBV6-3, so those segments were excluded. Only TCR beta chains were sequenced in this cohort, and the absence of alpha or paired-chain data limited detectable features. A group of highly shared sequence variants was considered likely to be a technical artifact of the sequencing pipeline. The classifier was reported to diagnose cytomegalovirus status with high specificity and sensitivity in both the original cohort and the validation cohort. The authors suggested that the approach could potentially be generalized to other disease states and immunological phenotypes.

Concerning this clone: Its antigen is not yet known. Per-nucleotide qualities are absent, and no much larger clonotype sits a single base away.

Preparation of the library involved the immunoSEQ multiplex PCR assay. For the multiplex PCR, a mixture combining 60 forward primers for TCR Vbeta segments and 13 reverse primers for TCR Jbeta segments was used. The CDR3 region of rearranged TCR beta genes was amplified from genomic DNA by a multiplex PCR assay. On the Illumina HiSeq System, the amplified TCR beta libraries were sequenced as 87-base-pair reads. As for the original processing: Across the 666 repertoires, a later analysis counted some 81 million unique TCR beta chains, roughly 11 million of which were shared by at least two donors. Raw reads were error-corrected and collapsed into unique sequences with a nearest-neighbor algorithm that merged closely related sequences to remove PCR and sequencing errors. V, D and J gene segments were assigned by aligning CDR3 sequences to IMGT reference sequences. For a sequence to be retained, a match of at least six nucleotides to both a V gene segment and a J gene segment was required. A rearrangement was called productive if the CDR3 had no stop codons and remained in frame with V and J, and every other rearrangement was called non-productive. Following IMGT convention, CDR3 was defined as the stretch from the second conserved V-encoded cysteine to the conserved J-encoded phenylalanine. The earlier analysis of about 610 of the donors excluded any sequence lacking an unambiguous match to a single V gene segment. An earlier analysis of 550 to 650 of the donors classified V segments as functional when productive rearrangements were above 56.7% and as segregating when the standard deviation between donors was above 5%. A statistical classification framework was built for diagnosing cytomegalovirus status from the catalog of TCR beta chain sequences. A later analysis assigned V and J genes by comparing TCR nucleotide sequences with IMGT/GENE-DB human TR gene sequences. A later analysis assigned CDR3 sequences and most-parsimonious VDJ recombination scenarios with the TCRdist pipeline. In a later analysis, each TCR beta chain was defined by its CDR3 amino acid sequence together with its V-gene family, and reads lacking a unique V-gene family were excluded. A later analysis removed 550 to 700 highly shared, low-generation-probability nucleotide sequences to deal with suspected cross-contamination and a sequencing artifact. In a later analysis, a clonal expansion index was calculated for each public chain from normalized within-repertoire ranks of inferred template counts. Generation probabilities in a later analysis came from a VDJ recombination model fitted to out-of-frame rearrangements, and those results were checked against IGoR. A later analysis scored TCR-TCR, TCR-HLA and TCR-CMV co-occurrence with hypergeometric tests, applying a repertoire-size bias correction to TCR pairs. To estimate false discovery rates, a later analysis permuted the HLA or CMV assignments 20 times. In a later analysis, co-occurring TCRs were grouped with DBSCAN, and TCRdist sequence similarity was added when clustering was performed within HLA-allele-positive subsets. Co-occurrence clustering excluded repertoires with fewer than 30,000 or more than 120,000 public chains, plus five with anomalous nucleotide sharing. This is the immuneACCESS table as TCRdb keeps it, with only in-frame sequences that have V and J called. A part of the clones is gone; compared with another copy, unresolved V genes explain less than half, and the rest is unexplained. D and trimming come from the DNA, and the V and J calls and clone size come from that table. Within this sample are 170,000 or so clones, with around 77% of them counted one time only. The ten largest clones add up to roughly 2.3% of the sample.

The cohort consisted of some 670 healthy bone marrow donors. At the time of sampling, all cohort members were nominally healthy, though unrecorded immune exposures were likely present. The donor was CMV seronegative and was included in the group of under 450 seronegative cohort members. A peripheral blood sample was provided by each donor, and peripheral blood mononuclear cells were used for TCR beta sequencing. The Qiagen DNeasy Blood Extraction Kit was used to extract genomic DNA from the blood cell samples. From the cysteine up to the phenylalanine, the CDR3 has a length of 17 residues. The kept DNA is CDR3 alone, 51 bases in frame from the first base. The germline V gene supplies CDR1 MNHNS and CDR2 SASEGT. Germline trimming: 2 bases from V, 7 bases from J; junction bases outside gene matches: 15.

Sequencing was performed on PBMCs. This receptor was identified in a man in his 60s in good health and CMV-seronegative. The chain links TRBV6-1 with TRBJ2-7; TRBD1 agrees with 9 junctional bases. The CDR3 region has the sequence CASSERPRTGVRGEQYF. The bases are TGTGCCAGCAGTGAACGACCCCGGACAGGGGTAAGAGGGGAGCAGTACTTC.